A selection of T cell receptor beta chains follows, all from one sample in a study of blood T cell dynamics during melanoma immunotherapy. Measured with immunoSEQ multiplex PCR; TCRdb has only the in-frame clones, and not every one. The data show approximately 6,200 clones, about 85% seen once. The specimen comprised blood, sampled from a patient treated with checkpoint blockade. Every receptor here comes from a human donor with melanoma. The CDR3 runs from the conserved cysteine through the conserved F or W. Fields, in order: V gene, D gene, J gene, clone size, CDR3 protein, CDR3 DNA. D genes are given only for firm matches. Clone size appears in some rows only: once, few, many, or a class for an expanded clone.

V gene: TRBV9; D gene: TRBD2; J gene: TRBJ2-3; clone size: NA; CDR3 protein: CASSATSGTSGSTDTQYF; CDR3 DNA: TGTGCCAGCAGCGCCACCAGTGGGACTAGCGGGAGCACAGATACGCAGTATTTT
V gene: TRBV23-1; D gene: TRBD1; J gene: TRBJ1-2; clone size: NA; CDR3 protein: CASSQDRVSYTF; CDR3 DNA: TGCGCCAGCAGTCAGGACAGGGTAAGCTACACCTTC
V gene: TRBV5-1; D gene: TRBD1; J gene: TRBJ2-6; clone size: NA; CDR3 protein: CASSLGQGALGANVLTF; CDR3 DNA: TGCGCCAGCAGCCTCGGACAGGGGGCGCTTGGGGCCAACGTCCTGACTTTC
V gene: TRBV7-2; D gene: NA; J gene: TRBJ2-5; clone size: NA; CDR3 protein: CASSLLPGARQETQYF; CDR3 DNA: TGTGCCAGCAGCTTATTACCCGGGGCTCGACAAGAGACCCAGTACTTC
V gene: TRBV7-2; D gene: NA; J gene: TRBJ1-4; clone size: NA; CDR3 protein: CASSSSAGEKLFF; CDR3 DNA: TGTGCCAGCAGCTCCAGTGCCGGTGAAAAACTGTTTTTT
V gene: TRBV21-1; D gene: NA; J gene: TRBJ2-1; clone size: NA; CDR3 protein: CASSINPRDGPNNEQFF; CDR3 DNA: TGTGCCAGCAGCATCAATCCCCGGGACGGACCCAACAATGAGCAGTTCTTC
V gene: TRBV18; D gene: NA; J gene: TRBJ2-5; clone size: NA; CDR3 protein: CASSTQETQYF; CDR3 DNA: TGTGCCAGCTCAACGCAAGAGACCCAGTACTTC
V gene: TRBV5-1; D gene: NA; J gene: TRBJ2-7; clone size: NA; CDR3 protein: CASSWDKSYEQYF; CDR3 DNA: TGCGCCAGCAGCTGGGACAAATCTTACGAGCAGTACTTC
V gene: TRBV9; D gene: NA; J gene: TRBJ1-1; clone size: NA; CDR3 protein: CASSVADIRGNTEAFF; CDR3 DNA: TGTGCCAGCAGCGTAGCAGACATCAGGGGGAACACTGAAGCTTTCTTT
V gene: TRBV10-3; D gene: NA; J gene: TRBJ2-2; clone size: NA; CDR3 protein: CAISGPPSSGRITGELFF; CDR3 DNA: TGTGCCATCAGTGGGCCCCCCAGCTCAGGGAGGATCACCGGGGAGCTGTTTTTT
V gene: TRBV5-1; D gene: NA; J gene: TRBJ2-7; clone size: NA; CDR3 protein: CASSFVPQGLGEQYF; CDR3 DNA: TGCGCCAGCAGCTTTGTACCTCAGGGGTTAGGCGAGCAGTACTTC
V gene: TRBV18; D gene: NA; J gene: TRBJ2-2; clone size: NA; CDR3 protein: CASSPSRALENTGELFF; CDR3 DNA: TGTGCCAGCTCACCGTCCAGGGCCCTCGAGAACACCGGGGAGCTGTTTTTT
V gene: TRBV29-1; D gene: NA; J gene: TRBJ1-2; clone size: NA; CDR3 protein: CSIESNYGYTF; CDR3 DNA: TGCAGCATAGAATCGAACTATGGCTACACCTTC
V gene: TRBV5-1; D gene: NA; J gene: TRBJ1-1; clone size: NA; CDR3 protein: CASSRSIDSSTEAFF; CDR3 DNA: TGCGCCAGCAGCCGATCTATCGACAGTAGCACTGAAGCTTTCTTT
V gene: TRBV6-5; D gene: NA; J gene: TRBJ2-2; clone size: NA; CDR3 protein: CASRSHGPGELFF; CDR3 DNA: TGTGCCAGCAGATCGCATGGACCCGGGGAGCTGTTTTTT
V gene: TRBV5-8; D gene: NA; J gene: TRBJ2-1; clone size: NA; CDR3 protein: CASSLGLGNHNEQFF; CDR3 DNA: TGTGCCAGCAGCTTGGGGTTGGGAAATCACAATGAGCAGTTCTTC
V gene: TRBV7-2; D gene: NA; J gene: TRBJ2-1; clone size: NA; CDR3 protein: CASSLGGVDYNEQFF; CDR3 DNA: TGTGCCAGCAGCTTAGGAGGGGTCGATTACAATGAGCAGTTCTTC
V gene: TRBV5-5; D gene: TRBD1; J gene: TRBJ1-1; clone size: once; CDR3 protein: CASSSTGQGETEAFF; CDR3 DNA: TGTGCCAGCAGCTCTACGGGACAGGGGGAAACTGAAGCTTTCTTT